These T cell receptor beta chains were read from a single sample in a study of CD8+ T cells in alopecia areata. Clones were read by immunoSEQ multiplex PCR, and TCRdb kept only the in-frame ones, dropping some. The sample yields approximately 210,000 clones, less than 70% seen once. This sample comprised CD4+ T cells sorted from blood, obtained at approximately week 50, from a patient treated with tofacitinib. The receptors were sampled from a human donor with alopecia areata. The conserved cysteine and the conserved F or W are not part of the CDR3 here. Fields, in order: J gene, CDR3 length, clone size, V gene, CDR3 protein. Only part of the rows carry a size: once, few, many, or a class if the clone is expanded.

>TRBJ1-5|12|.|TRBV6-1
ASSERLGNQPQH
>TRBJ2-7|10|.|TRBV7-8
ASSLRQAEQY
>TRBJ1-2|12|.|TRBV15
ATSYYRGNYGYT
>TRBJ2-3|10|.|TRBV2
ASSVDGDTQY
>TRBJ1-1|9|.|TRBV7-2
ASSLEWVAF
>TRBJ2-3|10|.|TRBV25-1
ASSVRGDTQY
>TRBJ2-7|10|few|TRBV29-1
SAGRQGYEQY
>TRBJ1-4|10|.|TRBV29-1
SVDDQNEKLF
>TRBJ1-6|12|few|TRBV7-2
ASSSQGENSPLH
>TRBJ2-7|13|few|TRBV29-1
SVEGRGGSSYEQY
>TRBJ1-2|10|.|TRBV9
ASSPGTGGYT
>TRBJ1-5|12|few|TRBV6-1
ASSGTGGFQLQH
>TRBJ2-7|12|.|TRBV25-1
ASSEYRVGGEQY